What follows describes a single TCR beta chain. The antigen this receptor binds is unknown. Per-nucleotide qualities are absent, and no much larger clonotype sits a single base away. The cysteine opens and the phenylalanine closes a CDR3 of 13 amino acids. The CDR3 DNA has 39 bases and is translated from base 1. The germline V gene yields MDHEN for CDR1 and SYDVKM for CDR2. Trimming takes 4 bases from V and 8 bases from J, and the germline ends sit 14 bases apart. Receptors were amplified or captured by PCR. The sample was run on an Illumina HiSeq 2500. Unique molecular identifiers were incorporated into TCR beta cDNA libraries to reduce PCR and sequencing biases. Some 500,000 cDNA molecules were obtained for every 1 to 10 million input T cells, so each molecule roughly corresponded to one T cell. The patient libraries were prepared and sequenced using the same protocol as the earlier healthy control dataset. Within a given batch, samples were prepared together, multiplexed and sequenced on the same HiSeq lane. For the original study's pipeline: MIGEC handled the raw barcoded reads, throwing out single-read molecular identifier groups before consensus assembly and CDR3 extraction. VDJtools was used for post-analysis of the clonotype tables, and diversity was normalized by down-sampling every dataset to the size of the smallest sample. To correct batch-related cross-sample contamination, repertoire overlap clustering matched CDR3 amino acid sequences but not nucleotide sequences. Using fastp at Q25 and MiXCR, TCRdb reprocessed the public reads and kept productive beta chains. Every CDR3 protein is listed once, alongside the most common genes and DNA of its rows. In this record, the V and J calls reflect TCRdb's handling and not the investigators' own analysis. Present in this sample are roughly 800,000 distinct CDR3 sequences, 40% to 55% of which were seen just once. The ten largest make up 4.9% of the sample.

This specimen comes from a study of post-analysis software for immune sequencing data (dated by TCRdb to between 2015 and 2016). A note on the overall study: The recorded disease courses included relapsing-remitting, secondary progressive and progressive-relapsing multiple sclerosis, and some patients had no subtype annotation. The patient repertoires were compared against approximately ten previously published healthy control repertoires obtained from donors aged about 6 to 28 years. A subset of samples was prepared in parallel using single-end sample barcoding, then pooled and co-amplified after Illumina adapter ligation.

TCR beta repertoires were profiled from peripheral blood of over 10 young patients with multiple sclerosis to demonstrate the VDJtools post-analysis software. The patients with multiple sclerosis were children and adolescents between about 6 and 15 years of age. Study-wide findings and limitations: Strong co-clustering of samples prepared in the same batch was shown by direct clustering with F measure, prompting a batch-effect correction. Significantly lower normalized Chao1 diversity was found in multiple sclerosis patients than in controls, suggesting substantial peripheral T-cell clonal expansion. The multiple sclerosis patient group was slightly younger than the control group. Roughly 5 TRBV segments, including TRBV5-6, TRBV5-1 and TRBV20-1, were significantly more frequent in patients than controls.

The specimen was blood. The chain joins TRBV28 to TRBJ1-2; 6 matching bases give a weak D call of TRBD1. The sequence was collected from a girl aged 10 to 17 with multiple sclerosis. The CDR3 is CASSYVNRDGYTF. The sequence in DNA is TGTGCCAGCAGTTATGTGAACAGGGACGGCTACACCTTC.